The rows below give T cell receptor beta chains drawn from one sample of a study of shared clonotypes between healthy human individuals. TCRdb keeps only in-frame clones here, not all; method: immunoSEQ multiplex PCR. The sample lists some 600,000 clones, approximately 96% seen once, with about 0.11% in the top ten. Sequencing used naive CD8+ T cells sorted from blood. Receptor source: a woman aged 30 to 39 in good health. The CDR3 runs from the conserved cysteine through the conserved F or W. The D gene is left open where the match is weak. Clone size, where shown, is once, few, many, or a class for clones that have expanded.

abundance	v_gene	len	j_gene	d_gene	CDR3aa	CDR3nt
.	TRBV28	18	TRBJ2-7	.	CASSLSVNGGGRSYEQYF	TGTGCCAGCAGTTTATCGGTCAACGGTGGGGGCCGCTCCTACGAGCAGTACTTC
.	TRBV2	18	TRBJ2-2	.	CASSVRRFGASNTGELFF	TGTGCCAGCAGTGTCCGGAGGTTCGGGGCCTCGAACACCGGGGAGCTGTTTTTT
.	TRBV27	11	TRBJ1-4	.	CASSGGEKLFF	TGTGCCAGCAGTGGGGGGGAAAAACTGTTTTTT
.	TRBV28	12	TRBJ1-5	.	CATETAMEPQHF	TGTGCCACCGAGACAGCCATGGAGCCCCAGCATTTT
.	TRBV7-9	15	TRBJ1-2	.	CASSFSTGTTYGYTF	TGTGCCAGCAGCTTCTCTACCGGGACAACCTATGGCTACACCTTC
.	TRBV2	14	TRBJ2-7	TRBD2	CASRRGGGSYEQYF	TGTGCCAGCCGTCGAGGCGGGGGTTCCTACGAGCAGTACTTC
.	TRBV6-1	15	TRBJ2-1	.	CASSEEETSYNEQFF	TGTGCCAGCAGTGAAGAGGAGACCTCTTACAATGAGCAGTTCTTC
.	TRBV6-1	14	TRBJ2-7	.	CASSSLSGTYEQYF	TGTGCCAGCAGTTCGCTTAGCGGTACCTACGAGCAGTACTTC
once	TRBV28	15	TRBJ2-7	TRBD1	CASSPNQGVSYEQYF	TGTGCCAGCAGTCCGAATCAGGGGGTCTCCTACGAGCAGTACTTC
.	TRBV18	13	TRBJ2-3	.	CASSPGTTDTQYF	TGTGCCAGCTCACCCGGTACGACAGATACGCAGTATTTT
.	TRBV27	14	TRBJ2-7	TRBD1	CASSYRQGHYEQYF	TGTGCCAGCAGTTACCGACAGGGGCACTACGAGCAGTACTTC
once	TRBV7-9	16	TRBJ1-2	.	CASSLALQRSNYGYTF	TGTGCCAGCAGCTTAGCGTTACAGCGATCTAACTATGGCTACACCTTC
once	TRBV28	15	TRBJ1-2	.	CASSLVGDGSYGYTF	TGTGCCAGCAGTTTGGTAGGAGATGGGAGCTATGGCTACACCTTC
.	TRBV5-4	13	TRBJ2-3	.	CASTNWGTDTQYF	TGTGCCAGCACCAATTGGGGAACAGATACGCAGTATTTT
.	TRBV13	13	TRBJ2-5	.	CASSLHEEETQYF	TGTGCCAGCAGCTTACATGAAGAAGAGACCCAGTACTTC
.	TRBV2	14	TRBJ1-6	.	CASSVWPENSPLHF	TGTGCCAGCAGTGTTTGGCCAGAGAATTCACCCCTCCACTTT
.	TRBV4-1	19	TRBJ2-7	.	CASSRRTAGMTVSSYEQYF	TGCGCCAGCAGCCGAAGAACAGCCGGAATGACGGTGAGCTCCTACGAGCAGTACTTC
.	TRBV5-1	16	TRBJ2-4	TRBD2	CASRILAGIAKNIQYF	TGCGCCAGCCGGATACTAGCGGGGATAGCCAAAAACATTCAGTACTTC
few	TRBV7-9	9	TRBJ1-1	.	CASSSIAFF	TGTGCCAGCAGCTCCATAGCTTTCTTT
.	TRBV10-3	14	TRBJ2-7	.	CAISESTRGHEQYF	TGTGCCATCAGTGAGTCGACTCGAGGCCACGAGCAGTACTTC
.	TRBV4-2	18	TRBJ2-7	TRBD2	CASSQEEEGLAGSYEQYF	TGTGCCAGCAGCCAAGAAGAGGAAGGGCTAGCGGGATCCTACGAGCAGTACTTC
few	TRBV4-1	14	TRBJ1-1	.	CASSRHRAGNEAFF	TGCGCCAGCAGCCGACACCGCGCGGGGAATGAAGCTTTCTTT
.	TRBV30	10	TRBJ1-2	.	CAWSVVGYTF	TGTGCCTGGAGTGTTGTGGGCTACACCTTC
once	TRBV2	15	TRBJ2-7	.	CASSAKVDNPYEQYF	TGTGCCAGCAGTGCTAAAGTCGACAACCCCTACGAGCAGTACTTC
.	TRBV28	14	TRBJ1-1	.	CASKFIGRDTEAFF	TGTGCCAGCAAGTTTATTGGCAGGGACACTGAAGCTTTCTTT
.	TRBV7-8	15	TRBJ1-2	TRBD1	CASSLEGAKVYGYTF	TGTGCCAGCAGCTTAGAGGGGGCGAAGGTTTATGGCTACACCTTC
.	TRBV7-9	15	TRBJ1-1	.	CASSPRLGRNTEAFF	TGTGCCAGCAGCCCTAGACTTGGACGGAACACTGAAGCTTTCTTT
.	TRBV27	17	TRBJ2-3	TRBD2	CASSSKHERGGTDTQYF	TGTGCCAGCAGTTCCAAACACGAGCGGGGCGGCACAGATACGCAGTATTTT
.	TRBV28	16	TRBJ2-7	TRBD2	CASSRTSGSYTYEQYF	TGTGCCAGCAGTCGGACTAGCGGGAGCTACACCTACGAGCAGTACTTC
.	TRBV9	14	TRBJ2-5	TRBD1	CASSAQGAWETQYF	TGTGCCAGCAGCGCACAGGGGGCTTGGGAGACCCAGTACTTC
.	TRBV11-2	15	TRBJ1-4	TRBD1	CASSPTGGTNEKLFF	TGTGCCAGCAGCCCAACAGGGGGCACTAATGAAAAACTGTTTTTT
.	TRBV4-1	13	TRBJ2-3	.	CASSQVGLDTQYF	TGCGCCAGCAGCCAAGTGGGCCTAGATACGCAGTATTTT
.	TRBV5-1	13	TRBJ2-3	.	CASMRENTDTQYF	TGCGCCAGCATGAGGGAAAACACAGATACGCAGTATTTT
few	TRBV5-4	11	TRBJ2-1	.	CASSLVSEQFF	TGTGCCAGCAGCTTGGTCTCAGAGCAGTTCTTC
.	TRBV15	14	TRBJ1-2	.	CATSTAGIGYGYTF	TGTGCCACCAGCACAGCGGGCATCGGCTATGGCTACACCTTC
.	TRBV29-1	13	TRBJ2-7	.	CSVDPGRRGEQYF	TGCAGCGTTGACCCCGGACGGCGTGGCGAGCAGTACTTC
.	TRBV5-8	16	TRBJ1-2	.	CASSPAYGTANYGYTF	TGTGCCAGCAGCCCAGCGTACGGTACCGCTAACTATGGCTACACCTTC
.	TRBV2	10	TRBJ1-2	.	CASSAVGYTF	TGTGCCAGCAGTGCCGTCGGCTACACCTTC
once	TRBV5-1	15	TRBJ2-2	TRBD2	CASSLAGPGTGELFF	TGCGCCAGCAGCCTAGCGGGCCCCGGCACCGGGGAGCTGTTTTTT
.	TRBV7-9	13	TRBJ2-1	.	CASSLKEDNEQFF	TGTGCCAGCAGCCTTAAGGAAGACAATGAGCAGTTCTTC
.	TRBV29-1	13	TRBJ2-7	.	CSVTDGTTYEQYF	TGCAGCGTTACCGACGGCACGACCTACGAGCAGTACTTC
.	TRBV7-9	16	TRBJ2-1	.	CASIKLEGSEQGEQFF	TGTGCCAGCATCAAATTGGAAGGATCAGAACAAGGTGAGCAGTTCTTC
.	TRBV10-2	15	TRBJ2-7	TRBD2	CASSTIAGGAYEQYF	TGCGCCAGCAGTACCATAGCGGGAGGGGCCTACGAGCAGTACTTC
.	TRBV9	14	TRBJ2-7	.	CASSVGGWLDEQYF	TGTGCCAGCAGCGTAGGCGGGTGGTTGGACGAGCAGTACTTC
.	TRBV28	16	TRBJ2-7	TRBD2	CASSSPGLTPGGEQYF	TGTGCCAGCAGTTCCCCGGGTCTGACGCCGGGGGGCGAGCAGTACTTC
once	TRBV11-2	15	TRBJ2-7	.	CASAHAGDRAYEQYF	TGTGCCAGCGCACATGCGGGGGACAGAGCCTACGAGCAGTACTTC
.	TRBV28	14	TRBJ2-3	TRBD1	CATTGVVSTDTQYF	TGTGCCACCACAGGGGTCGTAAGCACAGATACGCAGTATTTT
.	TRBV27	16	TRBJ2-1	.	CASRTEVGATYNEQFF	TGTGCCAGCAGGACCGAGGTGGGGGCGACCTACAATGAGCAGTTCTTC
once	TRBV6-1	18	TRBJ1-5	.	CASSDPRQTLNSNQPQHF	TGTGCCAGCAGTGACCCTCGACAGACCCTAAATAGCAATCAGCCCCAGCATTTT
few	TRBV9	14	TRBJ1-5	.	CASSVGASNQPQHF	TGTGCCAGCAGCGTAGGGGCTAGCAATCAGCCCCAGCATTTT
.	TRBV19	19	TRBJ1-2	TRBD1	CASSTQGQGDFSANYGYTF	TGTGCCAGTAGTACCCAAGGACAGGGGGATTTCTCTGCAAACTATGGCTACACCTTC
.	TRBV9	14	TRBJ1-4	.	CASSVGGVGEKLFF	TGTGCCAGCAGCGTAGGGGGTGTCGGTGAAAAACTGTTTTTT
.	TRBV5-1	15	TRBJ1-5	TRBD1	CASSLGQGGNQPQHF	TGCGCCAGCAGCTTGGGACAGGGAGGAAATCAGCCCCAGCATTTT
.	TRBV14	13	TRBJ2-1	.	CASTGVWDNEQFF	TGTGCCAGCACAGGGGTCTGGGACAATGAGCAGTTCTTC
.	TRBV5-5	15	TRBJ2-7	TRBD1	CASSEGTGLEYEQYF	TGTGCCAGCAGCGAGGGGACAGGGTTAGAATACGAGCAGTACTTC